This TCR beta chain came from a study of human T cells and chemical hapten exposure (dated by TCRdb to about 2021). Concerning the study at large: For sensitization, 2% DPC in acetone was applied to an approximately 2 cm by approximately 2 cm area of upper inner arm skin. Peripheral blood TCR repertoire changes were tracked in vivo in alopecia patients during primary and secondary sensitization to the hapten diphenylcyclopropenone (DPC). Libraries were combined into a pool for sequencing, and differences in TCR yield between samples came mainly from small differences in library volumes within the pool. Patch tests used Finn chambers with 0.01% DPC on the upper back, scored after 6 days by International Contact Dermatitis Research Group standards. The patient cohort, mostly female, included alopecia areata with under or over 50% scalp involvement, alopecia totalis and alopecia universalis. Blood samples were taken from patients before sensitization (week 0) and then at 2, 6 and about 24 weeks after DPC sensitization. Some 29 alopecia patients gave blood for TCR sequencing at one to four time points (pre-sensitization, 2, 6 and 24 weeks). Throughout the approximately 25-week study period, patients were also given weekly therapeutic DPC doses on the scalp.

The library relied on RACE. This sample was sequenced with a NextSeq 500. During library preparation, unique molecular identifiers were attached to individual cDNA molecules so that TCRs could be counted quantitatively and reproducibly. For every blood RNA sample, sequencing covered both the TCR alpha and TCR beta chains. The original pipeline was this. A median of around 100,000 TCRs per sample was observed, with a range of about 23,224 to 690,600. V, J and CDR3 annotation of the TCR reads was performed with the Decombinator software suite. Every sample was subsampled to the same number of TCRs (28,000) for the PS versus PT1 abundance plots. TCRs were defined as expanded if absent before sensitization and observed at least eight times at the 2-week time point. TCRdb redid the processing of the public reads, applying fastp at Q25 and MiXCR, and retained in-frame beta chains. Each CDR3 protein appears once, grouped with its most common genes and DNA. The V and J calls were not made by the authors but by TCRdb's processing. The sample yields roughly 380,000 distinct CDR3 sequences; 5% to 6.5% were counted once. 2.6% of the sample goes to the ten largest clones.

The time point label, read with the paper, signifies: pre-sensitization, week 0. The treatment or condition label on this specimen signifies: therapeutic diphenylcyclopropenone sensitization with weekly scalp DPC. At every patch-test visit, the blood draw took place before the patch test was put on. Eligible patients were aged 18 to 70, diagnosed with alopecia, deemed suitable for DPC therapy, and excluded if pregnant. Total RNA was extracted from unfractionated whole blood collected in Tempus Blood RNA tubes. The table lists this clonotype with many counts. What this receptor recognizes is not known. No base quality values were provided; no much bigger clone lies one nucleotide off. What the work shows at the level of the full study, not this receptor alone: All patients had alopecia, a presumed autoimmune disease, so their immune response might differ from that of healthy individuals. Compared with pre-sensitization or healthy control sets, expanded TCRs formed significantly more large CDR3 similarity clusters, which is consistent with antigen-driven responses. The number of TCRs above 1 in 1000 frequency did not change with DPC sensitization; there was no evidence of global repertoire structure alterations. Repeated subsampling changed both the strength of the expansion versus patch-test correlation and the threshold at which that correlation became significant. A positive correlation was found between the number of PT1 expanded TCRs and patch test score, with significance reached at thresholds 8, 16 and 32 but not 4.

For this chain, trimming is 5 bases at the V end and 5 bases at the J end, and the number of junction bases without a gene match is 2. In the germline V gene, CDR1 corresponds to MNHEY and CDR2 to SVGAGI. Including cysteine and phenylalanine, the CDR3 has 14 amino acids. Only the CDR3 part of the read is kept: 42 bases, read in frame from the first base. The rearrangement joined TRBV6-5 to TRBJ1-4, with 10 bases aligning to TRBD1. This sequence was found in a woman aged 45 to 65 with alopecia areata. Some clones in this sample may be carry-over from other donors' samples. Sequenced material: whole blood, taken in connection with sensitization to the hapten diphenylcyclopropenone (DPC). In nucleotide form, the sequence is TGTGCCAGCAGTCAGACAGGGGGCAATGAAAAACTGTTTTTT. Translated, this gives CASSQTGGNEKLFF.